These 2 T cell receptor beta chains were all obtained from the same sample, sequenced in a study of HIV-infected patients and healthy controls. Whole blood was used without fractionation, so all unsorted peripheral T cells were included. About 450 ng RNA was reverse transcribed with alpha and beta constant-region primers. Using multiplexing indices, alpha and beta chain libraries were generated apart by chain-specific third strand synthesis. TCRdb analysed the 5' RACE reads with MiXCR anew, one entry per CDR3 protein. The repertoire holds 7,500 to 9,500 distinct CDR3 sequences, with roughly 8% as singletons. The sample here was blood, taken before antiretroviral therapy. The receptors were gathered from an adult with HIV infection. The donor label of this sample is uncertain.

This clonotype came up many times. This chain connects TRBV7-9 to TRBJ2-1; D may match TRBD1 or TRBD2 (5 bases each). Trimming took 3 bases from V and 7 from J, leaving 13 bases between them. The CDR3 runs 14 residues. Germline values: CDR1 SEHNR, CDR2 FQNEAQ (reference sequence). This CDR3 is CASSLPGSRNEQFF. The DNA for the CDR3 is TGTGCCAGCAGCTTGCCAGGGAGTAGGAATGAGCAGTTCTTC.

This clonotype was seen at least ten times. The CDR3 here is CASSFGQGAEAFF. The DNA of the CDR3 is TGTGCCAGCAGCTTTGGACAGGGCGCTGAAGCTTTCTTT. This chain uses TRBV7-6 with TRBJ1-1; 8 bases map to TRBD1. Germline assignment: CDR1 SGHVS and CDR2 FNYEAQ. The CDR3 length is 13 residues. With 3 bases clipped from V and 6 bases from J, the junction kept 3 bases outside the gene matches. The full variable domain, in which reference TRBV7-6 and TRBJ1-1 provide the parts outside the CDR3, is GAGVSQSPRYKVTKRGQDVALRCDPISGHVSLYWYRQALGQGPEFLTYFNYEAQQDKSGLPNDRFSAERPEGSISTLTIQRTEQRDSAMYRCASSFGQGAEAFFGQGTRLTVV.